The entry below gives a single TCR beta chain sequence along with its context. As yet, its antigen is unknown. TCRdb called the reads again in MiXCR, with one record for every CDR3 protein. The sample lists roughly 920,000 distinct CDR3 sequences, around 32% seen once, with around 15% in the top ten. The sample belongs to a study of T cell repertoires in cytomegalovirus infection. About the research overall: Recently identified HLA-C-restricted CMV epitopes and well-studied HLA-B-restricted CMV epitopes were used by the study. Public TCR beta signature analysis indicated the presence of both CMV infection and matching HLA type.

Study-wide findings and caveats: The cumulative frequency of public TCR beta families distinguished individuals who carried CMV together with the relevant HLA. The study found HLA-C-restricted CMV-specific TCR beta clonotypes dominating the ex vivo response.

This sequence was found in a human donor in good health (CMV status not recorded). Some clones in this sample may be carry-over from other donors' samples. The material was cultured CD8+ T cells from PBMCs, obtained from culture after CMV antigen stimulation.

The CDR3, as DNA: TGTGCCAGCAGCTTAAGGTCAAGGGTCAGCACAGATACGCAGTATTTT. Translating it yields CASSLRSRVSTDTQYF. The rearrangement joins TRBV7-3 to TRBJ2-3; the D is unclear. V was trimmed by 1 base and J by 0 bases, leaving 11 bases between them. Germline-derived CDR1 and CDR2 are SGHTA and FQGTGA. The CDR3 is 16 residues long.